This entry features one T cell receptor beta chain sequence. Antigen unknown. These data are taken from a study of OX40 agonist ivuxolimab in advanced cancers. Findings and limits, study-wide: Near-lowest levels of clonal expansion characterized partial responders at 0.1-3.0 mg/kg. On average, CD8+ T cells showed a greater number of expanded clones than CD4+.

TCRdb's copy holds only in-frame clones and misses some; the assay was immunoSEQ multiplex PCR. This table has about 77,000 clones, around 83% appearing once. V was cut by 5 bases and J by 3 bases, with 8 bases left in between. This CDR3 is built from 13 residues. Germline V gene sequence: CDR1 MDHEN, CDR2 SYDVKM. The specimen was CD4+ or CD8+ T cells sorted from blood, collected in a trial of the OX40 agonist ivuxolimab. The rearrangement joins TRBV28 to TRBJ2-1; unclear D gene. This clonotype was sampled from an adult with an advanced solid tumor such as melanoma, head and neck, liver or kidney cancer. CDR3 DNA sequence: TGTGCCAGCAGTCCGATAGACTACAATGAGCAGTTCTTC. Translating it yields CASSPIDYNEQFF.